This T cell receptor (beta chain) derives from a study of blood T cell repertoires in COVID-19. At the level of the study: Sites in the United States, Italy and Spain provided acute and convalescent COVID-19 samples. PBMCs, B-cell-depleted T cells, or T cells provided the cDNA or gDNA that made up the material.

Original handling: Reference gene primer amplification gave estimated nucleated cell counts. The repertoire was sequenced with immunoSEQ multiplex PCR; TCRdb's copy has only in-frame clones and lacks some. The V and J calls and clone size are taken from that table; D and trimming were inferred from the DNA. Among 250,000 to 350,000 clones listed, around 87% were seen once. Sequences were obtained from peripheral blood. The source of this sequence is a woman between 50 and 59 years old who had recovered from COVID-19.

In DNA form, the CDR3 reads TGTGCCAGCCAACGGACAGGGTGGTTTGGCTACACCTTC. This gives the protein CASQRTGWFGYTF. The V call is TRBV2, the J call TRBJ1-2; 8 nucleotides line up with TRBD1. Germline values: CDR1 SNHLY, CDR2 FYNNEI. The CDR3 extends over 13 amino acids. J gave up 7 bases and V 8 bases, and 9 bases lay outside the gene matches.